The sequence of this TCR beta chain was determined in a study of OX40 agonist ivuxolimab in advanced cancers. The assay was immunoSEQ multiplex PCR, and TCRdb's table has in-frame clones only and misses some. The top ten clones hold approximately 0.33% of a sample with tens of thousands of clones, roughly 85% of them seen once. This CDR3 contains 12 residues. The germline V and J ends were trimmed by 3 bases and 6 bases, with 9 bases remaining between them. Germline CDR1 and CDR2: LNHDA and SQIVND (reference sequence). The receptor was derived from an adult with an advanced solid tumor such as melanoma, head and neck, liver or kidney cancer. This chain uses TRBV19 with TRBJ2-7; the D gene is possibly TRBD1 (7 bases). The sequencing here drew on CD4+ or CD8+ T cells sorted from blood, taken in a trial of the OX40 agonist ivuxolimab. CDR3 bases: TGTGCCAGTAGTATCAGGGGGGCCGAGCAGTACTTC. Its protein product is CASSIRGAEQYF. Variable domain in full (rest from reference TRBV19 and TRBJ2-7): DGGITQSPKYLFRKEGQNVTLSCEQNLNHDAMYWYRQDPGQGLRLIYYSQIVNDFQKGDIAEGYSVSREKKESFPLTVTSAQKNPTAFYLCASSIRGAEQYFGPGTRLTVT.